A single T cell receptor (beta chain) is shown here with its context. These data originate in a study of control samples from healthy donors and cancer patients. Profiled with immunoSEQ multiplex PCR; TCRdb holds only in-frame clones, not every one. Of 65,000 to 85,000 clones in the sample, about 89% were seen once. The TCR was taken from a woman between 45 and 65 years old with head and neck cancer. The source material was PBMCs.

The CDR3 nucleotides read TGTGCCAGCAGTTCAACGCGGGGGGTAGGCTACAATGAGCAGTTCTTC. Protein sequence: CASSSTRGVGYNEQFF. The rearrangement links TRBV28 to TRBJ2-1; 8 nucleotides match TRBD2. Germline lookup yields CDR1 MDHEN and CDR2 SYDVKM. Losses at the gene ends were 4 bases for V and 3 bases for J; bases not matched to a gene: 8. The CDR3 is 16 amino acids.